These 10 T cell receptor beta chains share one sample of origin, sequenced in a study of blood T cell repertoires in COVID-19. TCRdb keeps only in-frame clones here, not all; method: immunoSEQ multiplex PCR. This sample yields 310,000 or so clones, of which 80% to 95% are seen a single time; roughly 2.3% belongs to the top ten. The sample was peripheral blood. These receptors were obtained from a woman in her twenties or thirties with COVID-19, enrolled during active disease.

CDR3 sequence (DNA): TGTGCCAGCAGCACCTCAGGGGGTCCTGGAAACACCATATATTTT. This gives the protein CASSTSGGPGNTIYF. The chain is built from TRBV7-8 and TRBJ1-3; TRBD1 aligns across 7 bases. CDR3 length: 15 residues. The V gene end was trimmed by 5 bases and the J gene end by 2 bases; junction bases not matched to a gene: 6. From germline, CDR1 is SGHVS and CDR2 FQNEAQ.

This clone was picked up a small number of times. The rearrangement uses TRBV6-5 and TRBJ1-6; TRBD1 might be the D (5 bases). CDR1 and CDR2 (germline): MNHEY, SVGAGI. The CDR3 is 14 residues long. V lost 4 bases to trimming and J lost 7 bases, with 11 bases between them. The chain's CDR3 is CASSWDGGNSPLHF. In DNA, the CDR3 is TGTGCCAGCAGTTGGGATGGGGGGAATTCACCCCTCCACTTT.

The chain joins TRBV27 to TRBJ2-1, with 14 bases fitting TRBD2. The CDR3 covers 18 residues. CDR1 and CDR2 (germline): MNHEY, SMNVEV (reference sequence). The junction had 9 bases not matched to a gene; V was cut back by 4 bases and J by 4 bases. CDR3 bases: TGTGCCAGCAGTTCAGAGACGGGACTAGCGGGAGTGTACAATGAGCAGTTCTTC. This translates into CASSSETGLAGVYNEQFF.

V is TRBV3-1 (or the pseudogene TRBV3-2) and J is TRBJ1-4; 10 positions agree with TRBD1. Germline CDR1 LGHDT, CDR2 YNNKEL (reference sequence). The ends lost 2 bases at V and 7 bases at J; junction bases unmatched: 7. There are 16 residues in the CDR3. In nucleotides, the CDR3 is TGTGCCAGCAGCCAAAATCACGGACAGGGGGGTGAAAAACTGTTTTTT. It is translated as CASSQNHGQGGEKLFF.

In this sample, this clone turned up once. This chain connects TRBV28 to TRBJ1-3; D not certain. This CDR3 spans 14 amino acids. The V end lost 6 bases, the J end lost 2 bases, and 11 bases lay between the germline ends. Germline V gene data show CDR1 as MDHEN and CDR2 as SYDVKM. CDR3 DNA: TGTGCCAGCAGCTACAGTTTTACTGGAAACACCATATATTTT. This translates into CASSYSFTGNTIYF.

Regarding this clone: At one of its ends the junction is not consistent with the germline gene, which may arise from a read error. The rearrangement joins TRBV2 to TRBJ1-4; 9 bases match TRBD1. The CDR3 consists of 14 residues. The germline gives CDR1 SNHLY, CDR2 FYNNEI. DNA of the CDR3: TGTGCCAGCAGCCGGGACAGGGAATTAGGACCATCCTTCTTT. Protein sequence: CASSRDRELGPSFF.

The rearrangement links TRBV10-2 to TRBJ2-2; a possible D gene is TRBD2 (5 bases). The CDR3 spans 13 residues. Germline V CDR1 and CDR2: WSHSY, SAAADI. V lost 2 bases to trimming and J lost 6 bases, with 7 bases between them. In DNA, the CDR3 is TGCGCCAGCAGTGAGGTCGGGGCCGGGGAGCTGTTTTTT. It yields the protein CASSEVGAGELFF.

The rearrangement joins TRBV7-7 to TRBJ2-2, with D maybe TRBD1 (6 bases). Trimming removed 5 bases from V and 5 bases from J, with 9 bases in between. The germline CDR1 and CDR2 sequences are SSHAT and FNYEAQ (reference sequence). CDR3 length: 13 residues. The CDR3 DNA sequence: TGTGCCAGCAGCCGGACAGAAACCGGGGAGCTGTTTTTT. Its protein is CASSRTETGELFF.

The rearrangement links TRBV6-5 to TRBJ2-1, with 11 bases lining up with TRBD2. The CDR3 runs to 16 residues. V gave up 2 bases and J gave up 9 bases; unmatched junction bases: 9. Germline V CDR1 and CDR2: MNHEY, SVGAGI. The CDR3 DNA reads as TGTGCCAGCAGTTACAGCGGGACTAGCGGCCTGGGTGAGCAGTTCTTC. Amino acids: CASSYSGTSGLGEQFF.

CDR3 nucleotide sequence: TGCGCCAGCAGCTCCGGGACAGGGAATAACTATGGCTACACCTTC. Protein: CASSSGTGNNYGYTF. The J gene is TRBJ1-2, the V gene TRBV5-1, with 9 positions matching TRBD1. The CDR3 spans 15 residues. The V gene's germline CDR1 is SGHRS and CDR2 YFSETQ. The V gene end was trimmed by 3 bases and the J gene end by 1 base; junction bases not matched to a gene: 4.